This T cell receptor (beta chain) derives from a study of blood T cell repertoires in COVID-19. Repertoires were generated with immunoSEQ multiplex PCR, while TCRdb's copy carries only in-frame clones and drops some. The table includes a few hundred thousand clones, nearly 90% detected once. The cohort comprised adults aged roughly 18 to 95 years residing in under 30 US areas. Participant-given clinical history determined each cohort assignment. The CDR3 loop spans 17 amino acids. V shed 3 bases and J 6 bases; nucleotides not matched to a gene: 9. From germline, CDR1 is DFQATT and CDR2 SNEGSKA (reference sequence).

The source is a woman aged 25 to 39 who had recovered from COVID-19. Specimen: PBMCs or T cells enriched from blood (not recorded which). The V call is TRBV20-1, the J call TRBJ2-1, with 15 bases identical to TRBD2. The CDR3: CSASSGLAGGPLNEQFF. The CDR3 bases are TGCAGTGCTAGTTCGGGACTAGCGGGGGGCCCTCTCAATGAGCAGTTCTTC.